Given below is one TCR beta chain in context. What it binds is not known. The sample belongs to a study of radiotherapy plus CTLA-4 blockade in lung cancer. Study-level results: Early blood T cell clone dynamics, with interferon-beta, were reported to best predict response.

The CDR3 extends over 18 amino acids. The germline V gene encodes CDR1 SGHRS and CDR2 YFSETQ. Clones were read by immunoSEQ multiplex PCR, and TCRdb kept only the in-frame ones, dropping some. The sample records tens of thousands of clones, around 76% being singletons. This rearrangement joins TRBV5-1 to TRBJ2-5; unclear D gene. The DNA end is a closer match to TRBJ2-7, so the J assignment may be wrong. The sample consisted of peripheral blood, taken from a patient treated with radiotherapy plus ipilimumab. This receptor was obtained from a human donor with non-small cell lung cancer who had a partial response to radiotherapy plus ipilimumab. Some clones in this sample may be carry-over from other donors' samples. The CDR3 reads CASSLAVLRRSLIDEQYF. CDR3 in DNA: TGCGCCAGCAGCTTGGCCGTCCTGAGGCGGTCTTTGATCGACGAGCAGTACTTC.